Below, 24 T cell receptor beta chains from the same sample are listed, as sequenced in a study of shared T cell receptors in the human thymus. Some clones are missing from TCRdb's copy, which holds only in-frame ones; the method was immunoSEQ multiplex PCR. Among hundreds of thousands of clones listed, 88% were seen once. A further study also used this sample, focusing on human thymus T cells.

Material for sequencing was thymocytes. The receptor set was obtained from a boy in the first two years of life with a congenital heart defect.

The rearrangement uses TRBV27 and TRBJ2-6, with TRBD1 identical over 9 bases. V shed 6 bases, J shed 0 bases, and the junction held 9 bases outside the gene matches. The CDR3 length is 18 residues. Looked up from germline, CDR1 is MNHEY and CDR2 is SMNVEV (reference sequence). CDR3 DNA sequence: TGTGCCAGCAGCTTCCGGGACAGGGAACCCTCTGGGGCCAACGTCCTGACTTTC. Encoded protein: CASSFRDREPSGANVLTF.

The chain combines TRBV4-1 with TRBJ2-2; 10 bases are shared with TRBD2. With V trimmed by 3 bases and J by 2 bases, 6 bases remained unmatched. This CDR3 comprises 17 residues. Germline CDR1 is MGHRA and CDR2 is YSYEKL. The CDR3 bases are TGCGCCAGCAGCCAGATTTTAGCGGGAGGAAACACCGGGGAGCTGTTTTTT. Its protein is CASSQILAGGNTGELFF.

Written as DNA, the CDR3 is TGTGCCAGCAGCTTCCCCGGACTAGCGGGAGCCGGGGAGCTGTTTTTT. It yields the protein CASSFPGLAGAGELFF. The rearrangement joins TRBV5-8 to TRBJ2-2; 13 bases line up with TRBD2. The V gene's germline CDR1 is SGHTS and CDR2 YDEGEE. With V trimmed by 2 bases and J by 6 bases, 4 bases remained unmatched. The CDR3 contains 16 residues.

This chain joins TRBV7-9 and TRBJ1-1; D call uncertain. Germline V CDR1 and CDR2: SEHNR, FQNEAQ (reference sequence). The CDR3 length is 18 residues. With 4 bases removed from V and 4 bases from J, the gap between germline ends came to 25 bases. The CDR3 sequence: CASSSIPPEGDRSTEAFF. CDR3 in DNA: TGTGCCAGCAGCTCCATCCCGCCTGAGGGTGACCGGAGCACTGAAGCTTTCTTT.

The chain carries TRBV7-9 and TRBJ2-2; 8 nucleotides match TRBD2. V lost 1 base, J lost 9 bases, and 10 bases stayed unmatched. There are 16 residues in the CDR3. Germline V gene lookup returns CDR1 SEHNR and CDR2 FQNEAQ (reference sequence). The CDR3 sequence is CASSLDTGLVSRELFF. The CDR3 DNA sequence: TGTGCCAGCAGCTTAGACACGGGACTAGTCAGCCGGGAGCTGTTTTTT.

The chain joins TRBV5-1 to TRBJ2-7, with D possibly TRBD1 on 5 matching bases. Trimming stripped 4 bases from V and 4 bases from J, with 21 bases between. CDR3 length: 16 residues. Per the germline V gene, CDR1 is SGHRS and CDR2 is YFSETQ. CDR3: CASSPHLGQGGYEQYF. The CDR3 bases are TGCGCCAGCAGCCCCCATCTGGGCCAGGGTGGGTACGAGCAGTACTTC.

The V gene is TRBV4-1, the J gene TRBJ2-6; a possible D gene is TRBD2 (6 bases). CDR3 length: 16 amino acids. With 4 bases removed from V and 0 bases from J, the gap between germline ends came to 10 bases. The V gene's germline CDR1 is MGHRA and CDR2 YSYEKL. The DNA for the CDR3 is TGCGCCAGCAGCCCAATCGGGGGCTCTGGGGCCAACGTCCTGACTTTC. This encodes CASSPIGGSGANVLTF.

The chain links TRBV11-2 to TRBJ1-2, with D possibly TRBD1 on 6 matching bases. This CDR3 spans 16 amino acids. V was trimmed by 5 bases and J by 5 bases, leaving 21 bases between them. From germline, CDR1 is SGHAT and CDR2 FQNNGV. CDR3 amino acids: CASSPSAPGTQYGYTF. The DNA for the CDR3 is TGTGCCAGCAGCCCATCCGCTCCTGGGACACAATATGGCTACACCTTC.

The CDR3 loop reads CASSQDRGGIETQYF. The CDR3 DNA reads TGCGCCAGCAGCCAAGACAGGGGTGGGATAGAGACCCAGTACTTC. The V and J genes are TRBV4-3 and TRBJ2-5; D perhaps matches TRBD1 (6 bases). V lost 0 bases, J lost 4 bases, and 12 bases lay in between. CDR3 size: 15 residues. CDR1 LGHNA and CDR2 YSLEER come from the germline V gene.

This chain links TRBV7-9 with TRBJ2-7; the match to TRBD1 covers 10 bases. The length of the CDR3 is 15 residues. The germline V gene encodes CDR1 SEHNR and CDR2 FQNEAQ (reference sequence). Germline trimming cut 5 bases from V and 7 bases from J; bases unmatched to any gene: 11. For the CDR3, the DNA is TGTGCCAGCAGCCGAGTACGACAGGGGGCATGGGAGCAGTACTTC. Translated: CASSRVRQGAWEQYF.

The rearrangement joins TRBV29-1 to TRBJ2-1; D is ambiguous. V was shortened by 3 bases and J by 6 bases, with 3 bases between the two germline ends. The length of the CDR3 is 10 residues. The germline V gene has CDR1 SQVTM and CDR2 ANQGSEA. The CDR3 nucleotides are TGCAGCGTTGACGGCAATGAGCAGTTCTTC. Translation gives CSVDGNEQFF.

This clone appeared a single time. V is TRBV5-1 and J is TRBJ2-7; the D gene is possibly TRBD1 (6 bases). The CDR3 consists of 15 residues. Trimming cost V 1 base and J 1 base, with 12 bases left between them. The germline V gene encodes CDR1 SGHRS and CDR2 YFSETQ. In DNA, the CDR3 is TGCGCCAGCAGCTTGAAGGAGACAGGTTCCTACGAGCAGTACTTC. Translation: CASSLKETGSYEQYF.

As for this clone: Relative to the germline gene, one junction end is altered; a read error may explain this. The chain links TRBV12-5 to TRBJ2-1; 7 nucleotides agree with TRBD2. Germline loops: CDR1 LGHNT, CDR2 FRNRAP. The CDR3 extends over 12 amino acids. DNA for the CDR3: TGCCCCCGGGAGGTTTCCTACAATGAGCAGTTCTTC. Translating gives CPREVSYNEQFF.

The DNA for the CDR3 is TGTGCCAGCAGCTTAAGTGGCCAGGAAGACAATGAGCAGTTCTTC. This codes for CASSLSGQEDNEQFF. J is TRBJ2-1 and V is TRBV7-3; D is ambiguous. Germline V gene lookup returns CDR1 SGHTA and CDR2 FQGTGA. This CDR3 contains 15 residues. V lost 1 base and J lost 5, with 12 bases in between.

This rearrangement joins TRBV9 to TRBJ1-4; 7 bases match TRBD1. CDR1 is SGDLS and CDR2 is YYNGEE in the germline V gene. This CDR3 region has 17 residues. The V gene end was trimmed by 4 bases and the J gene end by 2 bases; junction bases not matched to a gene: 11. DNA of the CDR3: TGTGCCAGCAGCCCAAGAGGGGGCACTGAGACTAATGAAAAACTGTTTTTT. It codes for CASSPRGGTETNEKLFF.

This rearrangement joins TRBV1 to TRBJ2-7; the table's D call of TRBD2 was not tested on the DNA. TRBV1 is shown as a pseudogene. The length of the CDR3 is 18 residues. The CDR3: CTSSPSWTSGRATGEQYF. The CDR3 nucleotides read TGCACCAGCAGCCCAAGTTGGACTAGCGGGAGGGCCACTGGGGAGCAGTACTTC.

The chain joins TRBV12-5 to TRBJ1-1, with 9 positions matching TRBD1. V lost 4 bases and J lost 1; bases outside the gene matches: 10. CDR3 size: 17 residues. Germline V gene data show CDR1 as LGHNT and CDR2 as FRNRAP. The CDR3 region has the DNA TGTGCTAGTGGTTCAAAAACAGGGGGCGCGGGGAACACTGAAGCTTTCTTT. Its protein product is CASGSKTGGAGNTEAFF.

Regarding this clone: The sample carries other DNA sequences with the same CDR3. V gene TRBV6-1 combines with J gene TRBJ2-7, with 7 bases matching TRBD1. CDR1 is MNHNS, CDR2 SASEGT, per germline. V shed 4 bases and J 4 bases; nucleotides not matched to a gene: 1. The CDR3 is 12 residues long. The CDR3 here is CASSGQGYEQYF. Written as DNA, the CDR3 is TGTGCCAGCAGTGGACAGGGTTACGAGCAGTACTTC.

The chain links TRBV7-9 to TRBJ2-3, with 9 bases aligning to TRBD2. After removal of 6 bases from V and 0 bases from J, the junction contained 16 bases not matched to a gene. The germline V gene has CDR1 SEHNR and CDR2 FQNEAQ (reference sequence). This CDR3 region has 19 residues. The CDR3 DNA reads as TGTGCCAGCAGGTCCCGGGAAGCGGGAGGTTACCCTAGCACAGATACGCAGTATTTT. Translated, it gives CASRSREAGGYPSTDTQYF.

J is TRBJ1-5 and V is TRBV30, with 11 bases lining up with TRBD1. Trimming cost V 0 bases and J 2 bases; bases outside gene matches: 6. Germline V gene lookup returns CDR1 GTSNPN and CDR2 SVGIG (reference sequence). The CDR3 has 17 amino acids. The CDR3 DNA reads TGTGCCTGGAGTGTACTGGACAGGGGGCAAGGCAATCAGCCCCAGCATTTT. It translates to CAWSVLDRGQGNQPQHF.

This clone has just one count. This chain links TRBV4-3 with TRBJ2-1; 8 nucleotides agree with TRBD2. Germline trimming cut 0 bases from V and 6 bases from J; bases unmatched to any gene: 7. This CDR3 has 16 residues. Germline V gene data show CDR1 as LGHNA and CDR2 as YSLEER. DNA of the CDR3: TGCGCCAGCAGCCAAGACCTAGCGGGTATCGGCAATGAGCAGTTCTTC. This gives the protein CASSQDLAGIGNEQFF.

This rearrangement joins TRBV27 to TRBJ2-2, with 7 nucleotides matching TRBD2. V was pared by 3 bases and J by 6 bases, with 19 bases of the junction left unmatched. The CDR3 loop spans 19 amino acids. CDR1 is MNHEY and CDR2 is SMNVEV in the germline V gene (reference sequence). The CDR3 DNA reads TGTGCCAGCAGTTTCTTTAGGAAGCGGGACTCGATGGGTGCCGGGGAGCTGTTTTTT. Residues: CASSFFRKRDSMGAGELFF.

A single count supports this clone. The chain couples TRBV5-1 to TRBJ2-5; 10 nucleotides line up with TRBD1. The CDR3 is 16 amino acids. In germline, CDR1 is SGHRS, CDR2 YFSETQ. After removal of 0 bases from V and 10 bases from J, the junction contained 12 bases not matched to a gene. This CDR3 reads CASSLVTGGQGEGQYF. CDR3 in DNA: TGCGCCAGCAGCTTGGTGACAGGGGGCCAGGGGGAAGGCCAGTACTTC. Variable domain in full (rest from reference TRBV5-1 and TRBJ2-5): KAGVTQTPRYLIKTRGQQVTLSCSPISGHRSVSWYQQTPGQGLQFLFEYFSETQRNKGNFPGRFSGRQFSNSRSEMNVSTLELGDSALYLCASSLVTGGQGEGQYFGPGTRLLVL.

This clone was observed a handful of times. The rearrangement links TRBV28 to TRBJ1-5; D remains unclear. Trimming removed 6 bases from V and 1 base from J, with 16 bases in between. Germline V gene sequence: CDR1 MDHEN, CDR2 SYDVKM. This CDR3 comprises 16 residues. The CDR3: CASRFPEEGSNQPQHF. The CDR3 DNA reads TGTGCCAGCAGATTCCCGGAGGAGGGAAGCAATCAGCCCCAGCATTTT.